The TCR beta chain described here comes from a study of radiation and T cells in renal cell carcinoma. On this clone itself: What it recognizes is unknown. Distinct nucleotide sequences in the sample also encode this CDR3.

The table came from immunoSEQ multiplex PCR; TCRdb's copy has only in-frame clones and leaves some out. The sample has around 130,000 clones, about 88% seen once. General observations from the study: From baseline, blood top tumor clonotypes peaked at 2 weeks post-radiation.

V shed 2 bases, J shed 3 bases, and the junction held 1 base outside the gene matches. CDR1 and CDR2 (germline): GTSNPN, SVGIG (reference sequence). The CDR3 loop spans 14 amino acids. Time point indicated: blood 2 weeks post-SBRT. Indicated treatment: 15 Gy SBRT to primary tumor, nephrectomy 4 weeks later. Blood was sampled at baseline, 2 weeks and 4 weeks after SBRT. The chain joins TRBV30 to TRBJ1-6; 7 nucleotides agree with TRBD1. This material consisted of blood, taken from a patient whose treatment included radiotherapy and nephrectomy. This clonotype was obtained from a woman aged 70 to 79 with renal cell carcinoma. In DNA form, the CDR3 reads TGTGCCTGGAGTACAGGGGACTATAATTCACCCCTCCACTTT. This gives the protein CAWSTGDYNSPLHF.